A selection of T cell receptor beta chains follows, all from one sample in a study of blood T cell repertoires in COVID-19. TCRdb keeps only in-frame clones here, not all; method: immunoSEQ multiplex PCR. Of roughly 310,000 clones listed, 85% to 90% were seen once; the top ten hold less than 3.5%. Sequenced material: peripheral blood. The receptors here all came from a woman in her twenties or thirties with COVID-19, enrolled during active disease. Each CDR3 is given with its conserved first and last residue. Fields, in order: CDR3 length, D gene, J gene, clone size, V gene, CDR3 protein, CDR3 DNA. A D gene is named only where the DNA matches it firmly. Rows give clone size only sometimes, using once, few, many, or a class for an expanded clone.

length: 16
D: TRBD1
J: TRBJ2-2
size: NA
V: TRBV10-3
CDR3: CAISAGQGANTGELFF
DNA: TGTGCCATCAGTGCAGGACAGGGCGCGAACACCGGGGAGCTGTTTTTT

length: 19
D: TRBD1
J: TRBJ1-5
size: NA
V: TRBV2
CDR3: CASSEAGSLGRGRSQPQHF
DNA: TGTGCCAGCAGTGAAGCGGGGTCTTTGGGCAGGGGGCGAAGTCAGCCCCAGCATTTT

length: 15
D: TRBD2
J: TRBJ2-3
size: NA
V: TRBV3-1/TRBV3-2
CDR3: CASSQGGRALDTQYF
DNA: TGTGCCAGCAGCCAAGGCGGGAGGGCTTTAGATACGCAGTATTTT

length: 13
D: TRBD2
J: TRBJ2-1
size: NA
V: TRBV10-3
CDR3: CAISAGQAGEQFF
DNA: TGTGCCATCAGCGCCGGCCAAGCGGGGGAGCAGTTCTTC

length: 13
D: NA
J: TRBJ1-2
size: NA
V: TRBV9
CDR3: CASSVRGGYGYTF
DNA: TGTGCCAGCAGCGTCCGGGGTGGCTATGGCTACACCTTC

length: 14
D: NA
J: TRBJ2-7
size: NA
V: TRBV6-5
CDR3: CASGTGDSTYEQYF
DNA: TGTGCCAGCGGTACCGGTGACTCGACCTACGAGCAGTACTTC

length: 15
D: NA
J: TRBJ1-5
size: NA
V: TRBV4-1
CDR3: CASSQDGYSNQPQHF
DNA: TGCGCCAGCAGCCAAGACGGTTATAGCAATCAGCCCCAGCATTTT

length: 14
D: NA
J: TRBJ2-1
size: once
V: TRBV11-3
CDR3: CASSSGEGRGEQFF
DNA: TGTGCCAGCAGCTCCGGAGAGGGCCGAGGTGAGCAGTTCTTC

length: 16
D: TRBD2
J: TRBJ2-5
size: NA
V: TRBV5-1
CDR3: CASSLILLAGSGTQYF
DNA: TGCGCCAGCAGCTTGATCCTGCTAGCGGGGTCAGGGACCCAGTACTTC

length: 15
D: TRBD1
J: TRBJ1-5
size: few
V: TRBV5-6
CDR3: CASSYRDRDYQPQHF
DNA: TGTGCCAGCAGCTACCGGGACAGGGACTATCAGCCCCAGCATTTT

length: 15
D: NA
J: TRBJ1-2
size: NA
V: TRBV6-2/TRBV6-3
CDR3: CASSSREWRVNGYTF
DNA: TGTGCCAGCAGTTCAAGGGAATGGAGGGTGAATGGCTACACCTTC

length: 20
D: TRBD2
J: TRBJ2-2
size: NA
V: TRBV24-1
CDR3: CATSDFQGLAGGPGAGELFF
DNA: TGTGCCACCAGTGACTTCCAGGGACTAGCGGGAGGGCCGGGCGCCGGGGAGCTGTTTTTT

length: 16
D: TRBD2
J: TRBJ2-2
size: NA
V: TRBV11-2
CDR3: CASSLLTSGSAGELFF
DNA: TGTGCCAGCAGCTTATTGACTAGCGGGAGCGCCGGGGAGCTGTTTTTT

length: 16
D: TRBD2
J: TRBJ2-3
size: NA
V: TRBV3-1/TRBV3-2
CDR3: CASSQLAGGLTDTQYF
DNA: TGTGCCAGCAGCCAACTAGCGGGAGGTCTGACAGATACGCAGTATTTT

length: 14
D: NA
J: TRBJ1-1
size: NA
V: TRBV10-3
CDR3: CAISEEGRNTEAFF
DNA: TGTGCCATCAGTGAGGAGGGCAGGAACACTGAAGCTTTCTTT

length: 16
D: NA
J: TRBJ2-6
size: NA
V: TRBV6-1
CDR3: CASSEAGVSGANVLTF
DNA: TGTGCCAGCAGTGAAGCAGGGGTCTCTGGGGCCAACGTCCTGACTTTC

length: 15
D: TRBD1
J: TRBJ1-2
size: NA
V: TRBV6-5
CDR3: CASSWGQGLNYGYTF
DNA: TGTGCCAGCAGTTGGGGACAGGGGCTCAACTATGGCTACACCTTC

length: 13
D: NA
J: TRBJ1-6
size: once
V: TRBV3-1/TRBV3-2
CDR3: CASSSTEDSPLHF
DNA: TGTGCCAGCAGCTCGACAGAGGATTCACCCCTCCACTTT

length: 15
D: TRBD1
J: TRBJ2-1
size: NA
V: TRBV19
CDR3: CASSIGTGGLYEQFF
DNA: TGTGCCAGTAGTATCGGGACAGGGGGCCTCTATGAGCAGTTCTTC

length: 15
D: NA
J: TRBJ1-6
size: NA
V: TRBV4-1
CDR3: CASSQQGENNSPLHF
DNA: TGCGCCAGCAGCCAACAGGGCGAGAATAATTCACCCCTCCACTTT

length: 13
D: NA
J: TRBJ1-4
size: NA
V: TRBV14
CDR3: CASSRALAEKLFF
DNA: TGTGCCAGCAGCCGGGCCCTGGCGGAAAAACTGTTTTTT

length: 13
D: NA
J: TRBJ2-7
size: NA
V: TRBV15
CDR3: CATSRGGYDEQYF
DNA: TGTGCCACCAGCAGAGGAGGGTACGACGAGCAGTACTTC

length: 15
D: NA
J: TRBJ2-7
size: NA
V: TRBV18
CDR3: CASSPLAVYSYEQYF
DNA: TGTGCCAGCTCACCCTTAGCGGTGTACTCCTACGAGCAGTACTTC

length: 18
D: TRBD2
J: TRBJ2-3
size: NA
V: TRBV6-1
CDR3: CASSVFGLGSRSTDTQYF
DNA: TGTGCCAGCAGTGTGTTCGGACTAGGCAGCCGTAGCACAGATACGCAGTATTTT

length: 14
D: NA
J: TRBJ1-1
size: once
V: TRBV4-1
CDR3: CASSQDSSNTEAFF
DNA: TGCGCCAGCAGCCAAGACTCCTCGAACACTGAAGCTTTCTTT

length: 13
D: NA
J: TRBJ2-1
size: NA
V: TRBV12-3/TRBV12-4
CDR3: CASSPQTGFEQFF
DNA: TGTGCCAGCAGTCCCCAGACAGGTTTTGAGCAGTTCTTC

length: 13
D: NA
J: TRBJ1-1
size: NA
V: TRBV6-5
CDR3: CASSYPGGTEAFF
DNA: TGTGCCAGCAGTTACCCCGGGGGTACTGAAGCTTTCTTT

length: 15
D: NA
J: TRBJ2-7
size: NA
V: TRBV11-2
CDR3: CASSQGSGASYEQYF
DNA: TGTGCCAGCAGCCAGGGGTCGGGCGCCTCCTACGAGCAGTACTTC

length: 14
D: NA
J: TRBJ2-3
size: NA
V: TRBV11-2
CDR3: CASSLDAVTDTQYF
DNA: TGTGCCAGCAGCTTAGACGCAGTCACAGATACGCAGTATTTT

length: 15
D: TRBD2
J: TRBJ2-7
size: NA
V: TRBV7-2
CDR3: CASSSGLAGGFEQYF
DNA: TGTGCCAGCAGCTCAGGACTAGCGGGAGGGTTCGAGCAGTACTTC

length: 20
D: NA
J: TRBJ1-4
size: NA
V: TRBV28
CDR3: CASSSSRRGASRTTDEKLFF
DNA: TGTGCCAGTTCCTCCTCGAGACGGGGGGCATCTAGGACGACGGATGAAAAACTGTTTTTT

length: 15
D: TRBD2
J: TRBJ2-1
size: few
V: TRBV18
CDR3: CASSPPSSGSHEQFF
DNA: TGTGCCAGCTCACCACCGTCTAGCGGGTCGCATGAGCAGTTCTTC

length: 15
D: NA
J: TRBJ1-1
size: few
V: TRBV5-1
CDR3: CASSGGTGLNTEAFF
DNA: TGCGCCAGCAGCGGCGGTACGGGTCTGAACACTGAAGCTTTCTTT

length: 15
D: NA
J: TRBJ2-4
size: once
V: TRBV18
CDR3: CASSPDGTRGAIQYF
DNA: TGTGCCAGCTCACCCGACGGGACACGGGGTGCCATTCAGTACTTC

length: 13
D: NA
J: TRBJ2-7
size: NA
V: TRBV5-1
CDR3: CASSIGQSNEQYF
DNA: TGCGCCAGCAGCATCGGACAGTCCAACGAGCAGTACTTC

length: 13
D: TRBD2
J: TRBJ2-7
size: NA
V: TRBV2
CDR3: CASQAGGGVRQYF
DNA: TGTGCCAGCCAAGCGGGGGGCGGGGTCCGGCAGTACTTC

length: 14
D: TRBD2
J: TRBJ2-5
size: NA
V: TRBV2
CDR3: CASSVLAGVETQYF
DNA: TGTGCCAGCAGTGTTTTAGCGGGAGTTGAGACCCAGTACTTC

length: 16
D: TRBD1
J: TRBJ2-2
size: NA
V: TRBV27
CDR3: CASSASGQVNTGELFF
DNA: TGTGCCAGCAGTGCATCGGGACAGGTTAACACCGGGGAGCTGTTTTTT

length: 13
D: TRBD1
J: TRBJ2-1
size: NA
V: TRBV30
CDR3: CAWDRAPYNEQFF
DNA: TGTGCCTGGGACAGGGCGCCCTACAATGAGCAGTTCTTC

length: 11
D: NA
J: TRBJ1-5
size: NA
V: TRBV25-1
CDR3: CFPEANQPQHF
DNA: TGTTTCCCGGAGGCGAATCAGCCCCAGCATTTT

length: 15
D: TRBD1
J: TRBJ1-4
size: few
V: TRBV11-3
CDR3: CVNRSTGGAGEKLFF
DNA: TGTGTTAACCGATCCACAGGGGGCGCGGGTGAAAAACTGTTTTTT

length: 16
D: NA
J: TRBJ1-6
size: NA
V: TRBV4-1
CDR3: CASSQGVGANNSPLHF
DNA: TGCGCCAGCAGCCAAGGTGTAGGGGCCAATAATTCACCCCTCCACTTT

length: 15
D: TRBD2
J: TRBJ2-3
size: NA
V: TRBV27
CDR3: CASTRSGGGTDTQYF
DNA: TGTGCCAGCACCCGTAGCGGGGGAGGGACAGATACGCAGTATTTT

length: 19
D: TRBD2
J: TRBJ2-6
size: NA
V: TRBV2
CDR3: CASSGDGTSGRAGANVLTF
DNA: TGTGCCAGCAGTGGAGACGGGACTAGCGGGAGAGCCGGGGCCAACGTCCTGACTTTC

length: 12
D: NA
J: TRBJ1-2
size: NA
V: TRBV28
CDR3: CASSSRSYGYTF
DNA: TGTGCCAGCAGTTCTCGGAGCTATGGCTACACCTTC

length: 13
D: TRBD2
J: TRBJ2-4
size: NA
V: TRBV7-9
CDR3: CASSLGGENIQYF
DNA: TGTGCCAGCAGCTTGGGAGGGGAAAACATTCAGTACTTC

length: 14
D: NA
J: TRBJ1-1
size: NA
V: TRBV11-2
CDR3: CASSPRLTGTEAFF
DNA: TGTGCCAGCAGCCCTAGACTGACGGGCACTGAAGCTTTCTTT

length: 13
D: NA
J: TRBJ2-7
size: NA
V: TRBV5-1
CDR3: CASSLISSYEQYF
DNA: TGCGCCAGCAGCTTGATATCGTCGTACGAGCAGTACTTC

length: 15
D: NA
J: TRBJ1-1
size: once
V: TRBV5-1
CDR3: CASSLLQGLPAEAFF
DNA: TGCGCCAGCAGCTTGTTACAGGGCCTCCCAGCTGAAGCTTTCTTT

length: 16
D: NA
J: TRBJ1-2
size: NA
V: TRBV7-9
CDR3: CASSFSDRRLRGGYTF
DNA: TGTGCCAGCAGCTTCAGCGACAGGAGGCTTCGCGGTGGCTACACCTTC

length: 16
D: TRBD2
J: TRBJ2-1
size: NA
V: TRBV3-1/TRBV3-2
CDR3: CASSRGRLAPGNEQFF
DNA: TGTGCCAGCAGCCGCGGCAGACTAGCCCCCGGCAATGAGCAGTTCTTC

length: 13
D: NA
J: TRBJ2-7
size: NA
V: TRBV5-8
CDR3: CASSLPVSYEQYF
DNA: TGTGCCAGCAGCTTACCAGTTTCCTACGAGCAGTACTTC

length: 14
D: TRBD2
J: TRBJ2-1
size: NA
V: TRBV5-4
CDR3: CASSAAGGNNEQFF
DNA: TGTGCCAGCAGCGCAGCGGGAGGAAACAATGAGCAGTTCTTC

length: 14
D: NA
J: TRBJ1-2
size: NA
V: TRBV10-2
CDR3: CASSEEFRDNGYTF
DNA: TGCGCCAGCAGTGAGGAATTCCGGGACAATGGCTACACCTTC